Listed below are T cell receptor beta chains from one sample, sequenced in a study of memory CD4+ T cells and cytomegalovirus serostatus. This table comes from immunoSEQ multiplex PCR, and its TCRdb copy is limited to in-frame clones, with some not included. The sample contains roughly 86,000 clones, roughly 80% of which appear only once. Input material: memory CD4+ T cells from blood. Receptor source: an adult in good health and CMV-seropositive. CDR3s include the opening cysteine and the closing phenylalanine or tryptophan. A D gene is named only where the DNA matches it firmly. Only part of the rows carry a size: once, few, many, or a class if the clone is expanded.

TRBV13	TRBJ2-1	-	TRBD2	16	CASSRRTSGAYNEQFF	TGTGCCAGCAGCCGCAGGACTAGCGGAGCCTACAATGAGCAGTTCTTC
TRBV7-9	TRBJ1-1	-	-	11	CASSPRSEAFF	TGTGCCAGCAGCCCCCGCTCTGAAGCTTTCTTT
TRBV6-1	TRBJ2-5	-	-	12	CASSAGFETQYF	TGTGCCAGCAGTGCCGGGTTTGAGACCCAGTACTTC
TRBV28	TRBJ1-2	-	TRBD1	16	CASRRPSTGGSGGYTF	TGTGCCAGCAGACGGCCCTCGACAGGGGGGTCGGGCGGCTACACCTTC
TRBV6-5	TRBJ2-2	-	TRBD2	14	CASSPGLNTGELFF	TGTGCCAGCAGTCCGGGACTAAACACCGGGGAGCTGTTTTTT
TRBV6-6	TRBJ2-7	once	-	13	CASKPRNSYEQYF	TGTGCCAGCAAGCCCCGGAACTCCTACGAGCAGTACTTC
TRBV19	TRBJ1-5	-	TRBD1	13	CASVRDRGQPQHF	TGTGCCAGTGTCCGGGACAGGGGCCAGCCCCAGCATTTT
TRBV7-8	TRBJ2-5	-	-	14	CASRILWTQETQYF	TGTGCCAGCAGAATCTTGTGGACTCAAGAGACCCAGTACTTC
TRBV10-3	TRBJ1-3	-	TRBD1	15	CAISEGQGKVNTIYF	TGTGCCATCAGTGAGGGACAGGGAAAAGTAAACACCATATATTTT
TRBV2	TRBJ1-5	-	TRBD1	15	CASSAWTGGGQPQHF	TGTGCCAGCAGTGCATGGACAGGGGGCGGGCAGCCCCAGCATTTT
TRBV28	TRBJ2-7	-	TRBD2	15	CASSPTLAEIYEQYF	TGTGCCAGCAGCCCAACCCTAGCGGAGATCTACGAGCAGTACTTC
TRBV19	TRBJ2-3	-	TRBD1	15	CASSGRTGGTDTQYF	TGTGCCAGTAGTGGCCGGACAGGGGGCACAGATACGCAGTATTTT
TRBV29-1	TRBJ2-3	-	-	14	CSVEYGADRDTQYF	TGCAGCGTTGAGTACGGGGCGGATCGAGATACGCAGTATTTT
TRBV6-1	TRBJ2-3	-	-	12	CASSEVGDTQYF	TGTGCCAGCAGTGAAGTGGGGGATACGCAGTATTTT
TRBV6-5	TRBJ1-5	-	-	13	CASSYSYDQPQHF	TGTGCCAGCAGTTACTCGTACGATCAGCCCCAGCATTTT
TRBV18	TRBJ2-7	-	-	14	CASSPRQGTYEQYF	TGTGCCAGCTCACCACGGCAGGGAACGTACGAGCAGTACTTC
TRBV9	TRBJ1-5	-	-	14	CASSQIIVHQPQHF	TGTGCCAGCAGCCAAATTATTGTGCATCAGCCCCAGCATTTT
TRBV4-3	TRBJ1-5	-	-	16	CASSQDPAGDRQPQHF	TGCGCCAGCAGCCAAGATCCGGCGGGAGACCGCCAGCCCCAGCATTTT
TRBV7-9	TRBJ1-2	-	-	15	CASSPWGQGSYGYTF	TGTGCCAGCAGCCCTTGGGGGCAGGGGAGCTATGGCTACACCTTC
TRBV10-3	TRBJ2-1	once	-	13	CAISESEADEQFF	TGTGCCATCAGTGAGTCGGAGGCCGATGAGCAGTTCTTC
TRBV7-8	TRBJ1-4	-	-	15	CASSLNRVANEKLFF	TGTGCCAGCAGCTTGAACAGGGTGGCTAATGAAAAACTGTTTTTT
TRBV30	TRBJ2-2	-	-	17	CAWSGQSGSTPSGELFF	TGTGCCTGGAGTGGTCAATCGGGCAGTACACCGTCGGGGGAGCTGTTTTTT
TRBV7-9	TRBJ1-2	few	-	14	CASSSDPDGYGYTF	TGTGCCAGCAGCTCCGACCCGGACGGCTATGGCTACACCTTC
TRBV7-2	TRBJ2-2	-	-	13	CASSELRAGELFF	TGTGCCAGCAGCGAACTGAGGGCCGGGGAGCTGTTTTTT
TRBV27	TRBJ2-7	-	TRBD1	15	CASSLSGTGRYEQYF	TGTGCCAGCAGTTTATCGGGGACAGGCCGTTACGAGCAGTACTTC
TRBV9	TRBJ1-1	few	-	13	CASSVNPGTEAFF	TGTGCCAGCAGCGTCAACCCGGGGACTGAAGCTTTCTTT
TRBV27	TRBJ2-2	-	-	18	CASSLTGPDTGYTGELFF	TGTGCCAGCAGTTTAACCGGGCCCGATACAGGCTACACCGGGGAGCTGTTTTTT
TRBV11-3	TRBJ2-7	-	-	14	CASSPSEGSYEQYF	TGTGCCAGCAGCCCAAGTGAGGGGAGCTACGAGCAGTACTTC
TRBV16	TRBJ1-5	-	-	14	CASSPETVPLRQHF	TGTGCCAGCAGCCCAGAGACAGTCCCCCTTAGGCAGCATTTT
TRBV28	TRBJ2-7	-	TRBD2	16	CASSPPGGRGRGEQYF	TGTGCCAGCAGTCCGCCGGGGGGGAGGGGTAGAGGCGAGCAGTACTTC
TRBV9	TRBJ2-7	-	-	14	CASAEGQTNYEQYF	TGTGCCAGCGCGGAGGGACAGACTAACTACGAGCAGTACTTC
TRBV2	TRBJ2-1	-	-	12	CASGTVNNEQFF	TGTGCCAGCGGGACGGTTAACAATGAGCAGTTCTTC
TRBV21-1	TRBJ2-2	-	-	15	CASSTNGIVFGELFF	TGTGCCAGCAGCACTAACGGGATCGTATTTGGGGAGCTGTTTTTT
TRBV28	TRBJ2-7	-	-	14	CASPQRILAHEQYF	TGTGCCAGCCCACAGAGGATTTTGGCCCACGAGCAGTACTTC
TRBV30	TRBJ1-3	-	-	13	CAWTGLSGNTIYF	TGTGCCTGGACAGGGCTCTCTGGAAACACCATATATTTT
TRBV5-1	TRBJ2-7	few	TRBD1	13	CASSERTGYEQYF	TGCGCCAGCAGCGAAAGGACAGGGTACGAGCAGTACTTC
TRBV6-1	TRBJ2-4	-	-	15	CASSEAATRRGIQYF	TGTGCCAGCAGTGAAGCGGCCACTCGAAGGGGCATTCAGTACTTC
TRBV6-1	TRBJ1-3	-	-	15	CASRKGLTSGNTIYF	TGTGCCAGCAGAAAGGGACTTACCTCTGGAAACACCATATATTTT
TRBV7-2	TRBJ2-7	-	-	15	CASSLGVGLSYEQYF	TGTGCCAGCAGCTTAGGTGTGGGACTCTCCTACGAGCAGTACTTC
TRBV11-2	TRBJ2-1	once	-	13	CASSSDSNHEQFF	TGTGCCAGCAGCTCGGACAGTAACCATGAGCAGTTCTTC
TRBV12-2	TRBJ1-1	few	-	18	CASRLQTPVRGSNTEAFF	TGTGCAAGTCGCTTACAAACCCCAGTAAGGGGCTCGAACACTGAAGCTTTCTTT
TRBV28	TRBJ1-1	-	-	13	CASSLRQLTEAFF	TGTGCCAGCAGTTTACGGCAGCTCACTGAAGCTTTCTTT
TRBV4-3	TRBJ1-5	-	-	15	CASSQDRWVDQPQHF	TGCGCCAGCAGCCAAGATCGGTGGGTGGATCAGCCCCAGCATTTT